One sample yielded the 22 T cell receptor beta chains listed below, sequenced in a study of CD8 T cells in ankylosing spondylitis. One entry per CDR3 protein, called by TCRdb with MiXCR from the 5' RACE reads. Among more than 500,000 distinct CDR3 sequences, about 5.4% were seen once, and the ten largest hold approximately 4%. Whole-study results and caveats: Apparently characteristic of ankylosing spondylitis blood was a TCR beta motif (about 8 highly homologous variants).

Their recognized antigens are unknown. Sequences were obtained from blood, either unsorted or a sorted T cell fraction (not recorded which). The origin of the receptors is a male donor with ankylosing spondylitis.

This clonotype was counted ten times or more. The CDR3 region is CASSQEDSGSLAYNEQFF. The CDR3 nucleotides read TGCGCCAGCAGCCAAGAGGATAGCGGGAGCTTGGCGTACAATGAGCAGTTCTTC. The V gene is TRBV4-3, the J gene TRBJ2-1, with 9 nucleotides matching TRBD2. V dropped 0 bases and J dropped 4; count of bases not matched to a gene: 10. This CDR3 comprises 18 residues. The germline V gene encodes CDR1 LGHNA and CDR2 YSLEER.

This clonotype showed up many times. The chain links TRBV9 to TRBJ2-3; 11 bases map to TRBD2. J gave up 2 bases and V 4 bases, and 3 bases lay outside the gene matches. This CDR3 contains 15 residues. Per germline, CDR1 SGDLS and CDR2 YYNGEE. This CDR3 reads CASSWGLAATDTQYF. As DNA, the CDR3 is TGTGCCAGCAGCTGGGGACTAGCGGCCACAGATACGCAGTATTTT.

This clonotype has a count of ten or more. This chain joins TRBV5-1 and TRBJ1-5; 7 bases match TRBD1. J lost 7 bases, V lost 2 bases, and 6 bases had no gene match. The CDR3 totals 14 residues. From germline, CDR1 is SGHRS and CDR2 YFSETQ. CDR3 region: CASSFRGGDQPQHF. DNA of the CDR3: TGCGCCAGCAGCTTTAGAGGGGGCGACCAGCCCCAGCATTTT.

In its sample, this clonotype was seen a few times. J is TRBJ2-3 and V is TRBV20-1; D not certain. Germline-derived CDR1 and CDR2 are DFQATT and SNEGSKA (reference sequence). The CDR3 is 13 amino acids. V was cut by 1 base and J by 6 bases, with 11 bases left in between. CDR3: CSARVLNIDTQYF. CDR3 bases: TGCAGTGCTAGAGTCTTGAACATTGATACGCAGTATTTT.

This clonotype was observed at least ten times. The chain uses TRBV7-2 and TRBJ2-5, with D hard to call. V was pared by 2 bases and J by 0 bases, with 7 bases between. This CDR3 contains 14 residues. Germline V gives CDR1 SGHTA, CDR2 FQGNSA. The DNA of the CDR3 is TGTGCCAGCAGCTTAAGTACGTACCAAGAGACCCAGTACTTC. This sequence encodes CASSLSTYQETQYF.

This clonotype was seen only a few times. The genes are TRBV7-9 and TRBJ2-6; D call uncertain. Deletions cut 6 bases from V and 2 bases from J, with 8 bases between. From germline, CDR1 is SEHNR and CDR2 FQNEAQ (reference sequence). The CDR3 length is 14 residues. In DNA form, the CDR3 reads TGTGCCAGCAGGTTGAACACTGGGGCCAACGTCCTGACTTTC. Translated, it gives CASRLNTGANVLTF.

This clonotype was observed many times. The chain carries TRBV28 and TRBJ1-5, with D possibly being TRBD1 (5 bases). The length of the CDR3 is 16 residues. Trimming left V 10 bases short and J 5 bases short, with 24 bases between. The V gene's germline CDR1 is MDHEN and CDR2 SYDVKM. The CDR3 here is CATSAEGHGTYQPQHF. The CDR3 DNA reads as TGTGCCACCAGCGCGGAGGGTCACGGGACCTATCAGCCCCAGCATTTT. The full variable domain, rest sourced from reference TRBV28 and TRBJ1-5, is DVKVTQSSRYLVKRTGEKVFLECVQDMDHENMFWYRQDPGLGLRLIYFSYDVKMKEKGDIPEGYSVSREKKERFSLILESASTNQTSMYLCATSAEGHGTYQPQHFGDGTRLSIL.

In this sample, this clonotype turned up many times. The chain's CDR3 is CAISDRVPSPGTQYF. CDR3 DNA sequence: TGTGCCATCAGTGACAGGGTCCCAAGCCCAGGGACGCAGTATTTT. The chain combines TRBV10-3 with TRBJ2-3; weak D call: TRBD1 (5 bases). The CDR3 sequence is 15 residues long. Germline CDR1 and CDR2: ENHRY and SYGVKD. V lost 3 bases, J lost 9 bases, and 19 bases lay in between.

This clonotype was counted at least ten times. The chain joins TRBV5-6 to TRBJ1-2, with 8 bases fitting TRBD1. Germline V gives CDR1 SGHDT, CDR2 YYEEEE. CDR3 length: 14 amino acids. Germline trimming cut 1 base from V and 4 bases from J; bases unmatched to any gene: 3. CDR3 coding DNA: TGTGCCAGCAGCTTGACACAGGGGGGCTATGGCTACACCTTC. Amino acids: CASSLTQGGYGYTF. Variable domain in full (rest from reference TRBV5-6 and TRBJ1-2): DAGVTQSPTHLIKTRGQQVTLRCSPKSGHDTVSWYQQALGQGPQFIFQYYEEEERQRGNFPDRFSGHQFPNYSSELNVNALLLGDSALYLCASSLTQGGYGYTFGSGTRLTVV.

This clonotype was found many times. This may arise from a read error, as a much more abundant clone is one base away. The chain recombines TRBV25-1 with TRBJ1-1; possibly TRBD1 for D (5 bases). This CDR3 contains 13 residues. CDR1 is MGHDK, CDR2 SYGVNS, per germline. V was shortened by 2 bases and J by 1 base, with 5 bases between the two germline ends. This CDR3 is CASSEQGNTEAFF. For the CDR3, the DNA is TGTGCCAGCAGTGAACAGGGGAACACTGAAGCTTTCTTT.

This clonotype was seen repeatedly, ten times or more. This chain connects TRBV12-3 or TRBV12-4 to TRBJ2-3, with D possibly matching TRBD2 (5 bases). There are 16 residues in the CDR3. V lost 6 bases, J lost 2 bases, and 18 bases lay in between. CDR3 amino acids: CASRRNFASFTDTQYF. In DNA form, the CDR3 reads TGTGCCAGCAGACGGAACTTTGCTAGCTTCACAGATACGCAGTATTTT.

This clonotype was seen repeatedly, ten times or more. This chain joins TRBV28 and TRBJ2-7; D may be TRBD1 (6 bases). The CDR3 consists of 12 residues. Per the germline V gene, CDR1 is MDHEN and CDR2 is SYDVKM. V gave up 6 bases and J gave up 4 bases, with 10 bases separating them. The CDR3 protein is CASRNRVYEQYF. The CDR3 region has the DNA TGTGCCAGCAGAAACAGGGTATACGAGCAGTACTTC.

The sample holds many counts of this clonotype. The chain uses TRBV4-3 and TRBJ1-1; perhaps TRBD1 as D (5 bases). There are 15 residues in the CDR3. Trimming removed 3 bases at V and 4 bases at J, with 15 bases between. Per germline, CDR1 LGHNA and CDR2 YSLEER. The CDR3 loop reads CASSHEGNGGTEAFF. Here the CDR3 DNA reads TGCGCCAGCAGCCATGAGGGCAATGGGGGCACTGAAGCTTTCTTT.

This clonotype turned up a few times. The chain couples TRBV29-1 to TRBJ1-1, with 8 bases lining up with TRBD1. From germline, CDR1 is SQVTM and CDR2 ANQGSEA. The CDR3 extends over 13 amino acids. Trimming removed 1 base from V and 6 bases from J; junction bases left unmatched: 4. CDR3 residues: CSVEVRGRSEAFF. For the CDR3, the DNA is TGCAGCGTTGAAGTCAGGGGGCGGTCTGAAGCTTTCTTT.

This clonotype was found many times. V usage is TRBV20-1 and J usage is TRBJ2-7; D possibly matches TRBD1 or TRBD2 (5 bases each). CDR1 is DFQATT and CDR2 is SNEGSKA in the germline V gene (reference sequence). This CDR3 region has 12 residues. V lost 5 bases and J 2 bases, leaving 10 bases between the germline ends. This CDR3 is CSAWDGAYEQYF. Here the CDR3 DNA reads TGCAGTGCTTGGGACGGAGCCTACGAGCAGTACTTC.

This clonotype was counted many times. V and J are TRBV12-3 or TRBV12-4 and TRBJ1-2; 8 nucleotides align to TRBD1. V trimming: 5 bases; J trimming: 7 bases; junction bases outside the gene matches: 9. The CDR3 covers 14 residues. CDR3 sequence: CASSPPGTGGGYTF. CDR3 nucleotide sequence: TGTGCCAGCAGTCCCCCCGGGACAGGAGGTGGCTACACCTTC.

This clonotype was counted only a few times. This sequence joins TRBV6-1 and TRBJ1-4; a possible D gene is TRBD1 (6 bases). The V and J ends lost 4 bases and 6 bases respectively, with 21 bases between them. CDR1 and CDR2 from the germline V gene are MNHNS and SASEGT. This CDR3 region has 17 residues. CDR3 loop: CASSGSRWNRVDEKLFF. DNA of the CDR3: TGTGCCAGCAGTGGATCTAGGTGGAACAGGGTCGATGAAAAACTGTTTTTT.

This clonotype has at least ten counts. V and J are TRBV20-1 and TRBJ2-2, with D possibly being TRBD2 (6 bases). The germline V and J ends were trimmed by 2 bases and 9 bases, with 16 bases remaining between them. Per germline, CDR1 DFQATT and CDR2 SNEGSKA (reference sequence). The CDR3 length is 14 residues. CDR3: CSARQGTVLRELFF. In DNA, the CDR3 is TGCAGTGCTAGACAAGGGACTGTCCTGCGGGAGCTGTTTTTT.

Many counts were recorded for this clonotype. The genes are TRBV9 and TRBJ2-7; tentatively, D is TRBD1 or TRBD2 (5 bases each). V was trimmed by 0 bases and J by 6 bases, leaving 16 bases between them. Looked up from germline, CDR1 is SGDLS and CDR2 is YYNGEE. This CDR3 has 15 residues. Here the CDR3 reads CASSVDSGQFFEQYF. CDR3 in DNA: TGTGCCAGCAGCGTAGATTCGGGGCAGTTCTTCGAGCAGTACTTC. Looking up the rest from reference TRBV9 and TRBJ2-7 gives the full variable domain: DSGVTQTPKHLITATGQRVTLRCSPRSGDLSVYWYQQSLDQGLQFLIQYYNGEERAKGNILERFSAQQFPDLHSELNLSSLELGDSALYFCASSVDSGQFFEQYFGPGTRLTVT.

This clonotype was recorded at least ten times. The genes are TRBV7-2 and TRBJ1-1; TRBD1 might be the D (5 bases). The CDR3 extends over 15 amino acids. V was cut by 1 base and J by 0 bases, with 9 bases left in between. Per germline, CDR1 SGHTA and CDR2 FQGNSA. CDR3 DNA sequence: TGTGCCAGCAGCTTAGTGGACACCATGAACACTGAAGCTTTCTTT. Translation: CASSLVDTMNTEAFF.

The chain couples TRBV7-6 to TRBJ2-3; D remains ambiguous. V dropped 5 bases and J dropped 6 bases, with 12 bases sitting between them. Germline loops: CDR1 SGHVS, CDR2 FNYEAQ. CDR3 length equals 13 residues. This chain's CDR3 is CASSRRLEDTQYF. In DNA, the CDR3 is TGTGCCAGCAGCAGACGCCTGGAGGATACGCAGTATTTT.

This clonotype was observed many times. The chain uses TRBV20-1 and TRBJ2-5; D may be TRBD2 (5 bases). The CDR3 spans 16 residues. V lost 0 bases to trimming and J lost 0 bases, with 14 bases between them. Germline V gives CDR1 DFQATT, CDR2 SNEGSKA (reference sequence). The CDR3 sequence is CSARDLPEEYQETQYF. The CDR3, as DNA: TGCAGTGCTAGAGATCTCCCGGAGGAGTACCAAGAGACCCAGTACTTC.